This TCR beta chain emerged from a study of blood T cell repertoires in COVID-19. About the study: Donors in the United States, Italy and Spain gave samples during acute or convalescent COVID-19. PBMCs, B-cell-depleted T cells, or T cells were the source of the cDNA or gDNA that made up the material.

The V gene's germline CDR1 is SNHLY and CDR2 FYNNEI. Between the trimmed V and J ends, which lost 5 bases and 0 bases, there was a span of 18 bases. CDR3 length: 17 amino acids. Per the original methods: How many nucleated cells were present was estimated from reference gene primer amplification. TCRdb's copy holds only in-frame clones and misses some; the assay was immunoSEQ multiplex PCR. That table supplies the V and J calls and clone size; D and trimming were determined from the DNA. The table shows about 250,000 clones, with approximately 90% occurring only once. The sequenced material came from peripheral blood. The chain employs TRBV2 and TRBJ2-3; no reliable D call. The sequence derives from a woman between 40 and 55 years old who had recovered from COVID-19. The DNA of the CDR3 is TGTGCCAGCAGTACCCTGGTACGGAGACTCAGCACAGATACGCAGTATTTT. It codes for CASSTLVRRLSTDTQYF. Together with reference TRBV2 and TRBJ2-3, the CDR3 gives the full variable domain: EPEVTQTPSHQVTQMGQEVILRCVPISNHLYFYWYRQILGQKVEFLVSFYNNEISEKSEIFDDQFSVERPDGSNFTLKIRSTKLEDSAMYFCASSTLVRRLSTDTQYFGPGTRLTVL.